This passage covers 27 T cell receptor beta chains from one sample sequenced in a study of cytomegalovirus exposure and HLA in healthy donors. Generated by immunoSEQ multiplex PCR, the TCRdb table keeps only in-frame clones and is missing some. The table shows about 120,000 clones, with more than 70% occurring only once. Input material: PBMCs. These receptors all come from a woman aged 18-30 years in good health and CMV-seronegative.

The V gene is TRBV11-2, the J gene TRBJ2-2; 11 bases are shared with TRBD1. Germline values: CDR1 SGHAT, CDR2 FQNNGV. With 5 bases clipped from V and 7 bases from J, the junction kept 6 bases outside the gene matches. CDR3 length: 15 residues. The CDR3 DNA is TGTGCCAGCAGCCTTCGGACAGGGGGCCACGGGGAGCTGTTTTTT. This codes for CASSLRTGGHGELFF.

V and J are TRBV18 and TRBJ2-3, with D possibly TRBD1 on 6 matching bases. The CDR3 has 13 amino acids. Trimming removed 3 bases at V and 6 bases at J, with 10 bases between. CDR1 KGHSH and CDR2 LQKENI come from the germline V gene. Here the CDR3 DNA reads TGTGCCAGCTCACCTCGCCAGGGGGATACGCAGTATTTT. Amino acids: CASSPRQGDTQYF.

The chain is built from TRBV7-2 and TRBJ1-2; D gene uncertain. Trimming cost V 2 bases and J 0 bases, with 10 bases left between them. Germline CDR1 SGHTA, CDR2 FQGNSA. This CDR3 is built from 15 residues. For the CDR3, the DNA is TGTGCCAGCAGCTTAACCAGGTTAGCTAACTATGGCTACACCTTC. This codes for CASSLTRLANYGYTF.

The J gene is TRBJ1-5, the V gene TRBV27; 11 nucleotides align to TRBD1. The J segment lost 2 bases and the V segment lost 5 bases, leaving 2 bases of the junction unmatched. The germline CDR1 and CDR2 sequences are MNHEY and SMNVEV (reference sequence). This CDR3 comprises 15 residues. The CDR3 loop reads CASSRGQGGNQPQHF. The CDR3 coding sequence is TGTGCCAGCAGTCGGGGACAGGGGGGCAATCAGCCCCAGCATTTT.

This chain uses TRBV27 with TRBJ2-5; 8 bases match TRBD1. This CDR3 contains 14 residues. CDR1 and CDR2 (germline): MNHEY, SMNVEV (reference sequence). Trimming cost V 6 bases and J 0 bases; bases outside gene matches: 3. CDR3 loop: CASSLQGDQETQYF. CDR3 nucleotides: TGTGCCAGCAGCCTACAGGGGGACCAAGAGACCCAGTACTTC.

The chain recombines TRBV6-1 with TRBJ2-7; TRBD1 matches at 8 bases. Trimming took 5 bases from V and 3 from J; bases not matched to a gene: 9. Germline V CDR1 and CDR2: MNHNS, SASEGT. The CDR3 spans 15 residues. The CDR3 nucleotides read TGTGCCAGCAGTTCTACAGGGGGAAAGGACTACGAGCAGTACTTC. Translating gives CASSSTGGKDYEQYF.

The V call is TRBV5-1, the J call TRBJ2-3; 11 nucleotides align to TRBD2. This CDR3 region has 15 residues. CDR1 and CDR2 (germline): SGHRS, YFSETQ. Trimming took 0 bases from V and 5 from J; bases not matched to a gene: 2. CDR3: CASSLGLAGGDTQYF. Here the CDR3 DNA reads TGCGCCAGCAGCTTGGGCCTAGCGGGGGGAGATACGCAGTATTTT.

Notes on this clone: The same CDR3 can be traced to other DNA sequences in this sample. The V call is TRBV9, the J call TRBJ2-1, with TRBD1 matching over 8 bases. J lost 4 bases, V lost 0 bases, and 3 bases had no gene match. Germline CDR1 is SGDLS and CDR2 is YYNGEE. The CDR3 extends over 15 amino acids. The CDR3 DNA is TGTGCCAGCAGCGTAGGACAGGGGAGGTACAATGAGCAGTTCTTC. Translated: CASSVGQGRYNEQFF.

The rearrangement joins TRBV11-2 to TRBJ2-3; D not resolved. CDR3 size: 15 residues. V lost 1 base, J lost 3 bases, and 11 bases lay in between. Germline V gene lookup returns CDR1 SGHAT and CDR2 FQNNGV. The CDR3 loop reads CASSLVIERTDTQYF. For the CDR3, the DNA is TGTGCCAGCAGCTTAGTCATCGAGCGTACAGATACGCAGTATTTT.

The chain links TRBV4-3 to TRBJ1-1; maybe TRBD1 (5 bases). The ends were cut back, 4 bases at V and 3 bases at J, with 18 bases in the middle. CDR3 length: 16 residues. Germline CDR1 is LGHNA and CDR2 is YSLEER. DNA of the CDR3: TGCGCCAGCAGCCCTCTCGTACGACAGCACGACACTGAAGCTTTCTTT. It translates to CASSPLVRQHDTEAFF.

The rearrangement links TRBV4-3 to TRBJ2-7; 7 nucleotides line up with TRBD1. J lost 1 base, V lost 0 bases, and 3 bases had no gene match. This CDR3 region has 15 residues. CDR1 and CDR2 (germline): LGHNA, YSLEER. CDR3 protein: CASSQDADRSYEQYF. Here the CDR3 DNA reads TGCGCCAGCAGCCAAGACGCGGACAGGTCCTACGAGCAGTACTTC.

The chain uses TRBV7-2 and TRBJ1-2; the D is unclear. The CDR3 has 13 amino acids. Germline CDR1 SGHTA, CDR2 FQGNSA. V shed 5 bases and J shed 3 bases, with 10 bases lying between them. DNA of the CDR3: TGTGCCAGCAGCGAACAGAGGGACTATGGCTACACCTTC. This translates into CASSEQRDYGYTF.

The rearrangement uses TRBV29-1 and TRBJ2-2, with 12 bases lining up with TRBD1. CDR1 is SQVTM, CDR2 ANQGSEA, per germline. CDR3 length: 14 residues. The trim removed 8 bases at V and 12 bases at J, leaving 13 bases unmatched. CDR3 in amino acids: CSSYRDRGRQKLFF. The DNA of the CDR3 is TGCAGCTCTTACAGGGACAGGGGGCGTCAGAAGCTGTTTTTT.

The chain employs TRBV4-3 and TRBJ1-4; no clear D gene. CDR1 is LGHNA and CDR2 is YSLEER in the germline V gene. CDR3 length: 17 amino acids. V was clipped by 0 bases and J by 4 bases, with 15 bases between them. The CDR3 region has the DNA TGCGCCAGCAGCCAAGATGAGGGAGGGCCCATTAATGAAAAACTGTTTTTT. Protein sequence: CASSQDEGGPINEKLFF.

The V and J genes are TRBV11-3 and TRBJ2-1, with D unresolved. Trimming took 5 bases from V and 9 from J, leaving 17 bases between them. The CDR3 has 14 amino acids. Germline V gene lookup returns CDR1 SGHNT and CDR2 YENEEA. CDR3 amino acids: CASSPAPVRGEQFF. In nucleotides, the CDR3 is TGTGCCAGCAGCCCGGCCCCTGTGCGAGGTGAGCAGTTCTTC.

The chain employs TRBV6-8 and TRBJ2-4, with 13 bases fitting TRBD2. Trimming removed 2 bases from V and 0 bases from J; junction bases left unmatched: 7. The CDR3 is 19 residues long. Germline CDR1 and CDR2: MNHGY and SAAAGT. This chain's CDR3 is CASSYRTSGRARAKNIQYF. The CDR3 DNA reads as TGTGCCAGCAGTTACCGCACTAGCGGGAGGGCCCGAGCCAAAAACATTCAGTACTTC.

The rearrangement links TRBV5-1 to TRBJ1-6; TRBD1 is a possible D gene (6 bases). CDR3 length equals 14 residues. V was cut by 0 bases and J by 10 bases, with 11 bases left in between. CDR1 and CDR2 (germline): SGHRS, YFSETQ. DNA for the CDR3: TGCGCCAGCAGCTTGGGACAGGTACGATCACCCCTCCACTTT. Encoded protein: CASSLGQVRSPLHF.

The J gene is TRBJ2-7, the V gene TRBV7-9, with D possibly matching TRBD1 (6 bases). V was trimmed by 6 bases and J by 4 bases, leaving 10 bases between them. Germline V gives CDR1 SEHNR, CDR2 FQNEAQ (reference sequence). This CDR3 spans 12 amino acids. CDR3 in DNA: TGTGCCAGCAGGGGACAAAGATACGAGCAGTACTTC. Its translation: CASRGQRYEQYF.

The V and J genes are TRBV15 and TRBJ2-1; 8 bases map to TRBD1. The CDR3 runs 16 residues. Losses at the gene ends were 1 base for V and 4 bases for J; bases not matched to a gene: 6. Germline CDR1 is LNHNV and CDR2 is YYDKDF (reference sequence). CDR3 region: CATSRGQGAGYNEQFF. In DNA form, the CDR3 reads TGTGCCACCAGCAGAGGGCAGGGGGCGGGTTACAATGAGCAGTTCTTC.

The chain joins TRBV15 to TRBJ2-6, with D possibly TRBD1 on 6 matching bases. The V gene's germline CDR1 is LNHNV and CDR2 YYDKDF (reference sequence). The CDR3 has 17 amino acids. The V and J ends lost 5 bases and 1 base respectively, with 15 bases between them. CDR3 protein: CATSQTGDVSGANVLTF. The CDR3 coding sequence is TGTGCCACCAGCCAGACAGGAGACGTATCTGGGGCCAACGTCCTGACTTTC.

V gene TRBV30 combines with J gene TRBJ1-2; D ambiguous. Trimming left V 7 bases short and J 6 bases short, with 9 bases between. The CDR3 is made up of 10 amino acids. The germline V gene encodes CDR1 GTSNPN and CDR2 SVGIG (reference sequence). The CDR3 region has the DNA TGTGCCTTGGGAGGGAATGGCTACACCTTC. Translated, it gives CALGGNGYTF.

This chain joins TRBV7-9 and TRBJ2-5; D is perhaps TRBD1 (5 bases). The ends were cut back, 8 bases at V and 5 bases at J, with 12 bases in the middle. The CDR3 runs 12 residues. Germline CDR1 and CDR2: SEHNR and FQNEAQ (reference sequence). The chain's CDR3 is CASVGQVETQYF. The CDR3 DNA sequence: TGTGCCAGCGTGGGGCAGGTCGAGACCCAGTACTTC.

Only a few counts were recorded for this clone. The chain joins TRBV25-1 to TRBJ1-1; no definite D call. V was clipped by 5 bases and J by 2 bases, with 9 bases between them. The CDR3 spans 13 residues. The V gene's germline CDR1 is MGHDK and CDR2 SYGVNS. For the CDR3, the DNA is TGTGCCAGCAGTACAGCCATTAACACTGAAGCTTTCTTT. Its protein product is CASSTAINTEAFF. The entire variable domain, with the rest obtained from reference TRBV25-1 and TRBJ1-1, is as follows: EADIYQTPRYLVIGTGKKITLECSQTMGHDKMYWYQQDPGMELHLIHYSYGVNSTEKGDLSSESTVSRIRTEHFPLTLESARPSHTSQYLCASSTAINTEAFFGQGTRLTVV.

The V and J genes are TRBV4-3 and TRBJ1-2, with D unclear. There are 15 residues in the CDR3. Germline V gives CDR1 LGHNA, CDR2 YSLEER. Trimming stripped 0 bases from V and 3 bases from J, with 11 bases between. CDR3 bases: TGCGCCAGCAGCCAAGATCGATACCGCGACTATGGCTACACCTTC. It translates to CASSQDRYRDYGYTF.

The chain carries TRBV6-6 and TRBJ2-2; 7 nucleotides agree with TRBD1. CDR3 length: 14 amino acids. Trimming cost V 10 bases and J 0 bases; bases outside gene matches: 5. The V gene's germline CDR1 is MNHNY and CDR2 SVGAGI (reference sequence). Here the CDR3 DNA reads TGTGCCACCCCGAGGGGGCCGAACACCGGGGAGCTGTTTTTT. Its translation: CATPRGPNTGELFF.

This clone was observed a single time. The CDR3 region has the DNA TGTGCCAGTAGGACCGGGACAGGAAGATCTAACTATGGCTACACCTTC. The encoded protein is CASRTGTGRSNYGYTF. The gene calls are TRBV19 and TRBJ1-2, with 8 positions matching TRBD1. The junction had 9 bases not matched to a gene; V was cut back by 6 bases and J by 0 bases. CDR1 is LNHDA, CDR2 SQIVND, per germline (reference sequence). This CDR3 contains 16 residues.

The chain carries TRBV4-2 and TRBJ2-2; TRBD2 is a possible D gene (6 bases). CDR1 is LGHNA, CDR2 YNFKEQ, per germline. V gave up 1 base and J gave up 0 bases, with 9 bases separating them. This CDR3 has 16 residues. Written as DNA, the CDR3 is TGTGCCAGCAGCCAAGCAGGACTAACGAACACCGGGGAGCTGTTTTTT. Translation gives CASSQAGLTNTGELFF.